These T cell receptor beta chains were read from a single sample in a study of T cells in localized non-small cell lung cancer. Assay: immunoSEQ multiplex PCR; the TCRdb copy retains only in-frame clones and omits some. Altogether 25,000 to 30,000 clones are present, 65% to 85% being singletons, with the ten largest covering approximately 4.9%. This specimen was peripheral blood mononuclear cells, taken before any cancer treatment. All receptors come from a man between 35 and 75 years old with stage III lung adenocarcinoma. Each CDR3 is given with its conserved first and last residue. Fields, in order: J gene, clone size, D gene, V gene, CDR3 protein, CDR3 DNA. A D gene is named only where the DNA matches it firmly. Clone size is not always given. Where it is, it says once, few, many or a class for expanded clones.

TRBJ2-1 . . TRBV7-3 CASSLSSGNEQFF TGTGCCAGCAGCTTAAGTTCAGGGAATGAGCAGTTCTTC
TRBJ2-7 . . TRBV6-5 CASNFLYEQYF TGTGCCAGCAATTTCCTTTACGAGCAGTACTTC
TRBJ2-7 . TRBD1 TRBV13 CASRLGTGSYEQYF TGTGCCAGCAGGCTGGGGACAGGAAGCTACGAGCAGTACTTC
TRBJ1-1 few . TRBV21-1 CASGRGFMNTEAFF TGTGCCAGCGGTCGGGGGTTCATGAACACTGAAGCTTTCTTT
TRBJ2-7 . TRBD2 TRBV11-2 CASSLASGTSGYEQYF TGTGCCAGCAGCTTAGCCTCCGGGACTAGCGGCTACGAGCAGTACTTC
TRBJ2-3 . . TRBV18 CASSPPSESGTQYF TGTGCCAGCTCACCACCGAGTGAGAGTGGTACGCAGTATTTT
TRBJ2-3 . TRBD1 TRBV9 CASSRPGTGTTQYF TGTGCCAGCAGCCGTCCCGGGACAGGGACCACGCAGTATTTT
TRBJ1-1 . . TRBV29-1 CSGGPRNTEAFF TGCAGCGGGGGTCCAAGGAACACTGAAGCTTTCTTT
TRBJ2-1 . . TRBV5-1 CASSLSSSSYNEQFF TGCGCCAGCAGTCTGAGCTCGAGCTCCTACAATGAGCAGTTCTTC
TRBJ2-5 . . TRBV7-9 CASSLGGVSETQYF TGTGCCAGCAGCTTAGGAGGGGTGTCAGAGACCCAGTACTTC
TRBJ2-3 . TRBD2 TRBV27 CASSRGLAGGWDTQYF TGTGCCAGCAGTCGAGGACTAGCGGGGGGCTGGGATACGCAGTATTTT
TRBJ2-6 . . TRBV7-8 CASSFAGANVLTF TGTGCCAGCAGCTTCGCCGGGGCCAACGTCCTGACTTTC
TRBJ1-5 . . TRBV6-5 CASSYGGGKPQHF TGTGCCAGCAGTTACGGGGGGGGGAAGCCCCAGCATTTT
TRBJ1-3 . . TRBV9 CASSFGAGNSGNTIYF TGTGCCAGCAGCTTCGGAGCAGGGAACTCTGGAAACACCATATATTTT
TRBJ1-1 . . TRBV6-1 CASSDLSAGTAEAFF TGTGCCAGCAGTGACCTCAGTGCGGGGACGGCTGAAGCTTTCTTT
TRBJ1-1 . . TRBV7-9 CASSFLNTEAFF TGTGCCAGCAGCTTTTTGAACACTGAAGCTTTCTTT
TRBJ1-2 few . TRBV7-9 CASSFTNYGYTF TGTGCCAGCAGCTTCACTAACTATGGCTACACCTTC
TRBJ1-3 once . TRBV14 CASSQDPGHWASGNTIYF TGTGCCAGCAGCCAAGATCCGGGACATTGGGCCTCTGGAAACACCATATATTTT
TRBJ2-1 . . TRBV11-3 CASSLGISDEQFF TGTGCCAGCAGCCTTGGGATCAGCGATGAGCAGTTCTTC
TRBJ2-3 . . TRBV7-2 CASSLSVASLDTQYF TGTGCCAGCAGCTTAAGTGTAGCGAGTCTAGATACGCAGTATTTT
TRBJ2-7 . TRBD1 TRBV7-8 CASSLPGQGYEQYF TGTGCCAGCAGCCTCCCGGGACAGGGATACGAGCAGTACTTC
TRBJ2-5 few TRBD1 TRBV28 CATHRGSQETQYF TGTGCCACCCACAGGGGGTCCCAAGAGACCCAGTACTTC
TRBJ2-1 . TRBD2 TRBV19 CASSIGGGLAGTYNEQFF TGTGCCAGTAGTATAGGAGGAGGACTAGCGGGGACATACAATGAGCAGTTCTTC
TRBJ1-3 few . TRBV19 CASSIDGAANSGNTIYF TGTGCCAGTAGTATAGATGGGGCGGCCAACTCTGGAAACACCATATATTTT